These 27 T cell receptor beta chains were sequenced from one sample in a study of control samples from healthy donors and cancer patients. Here immunoSEQ multiplex PCR was the method, and the copy in TCRdb shows in-frame clones only, minus some. Here the sample spans approximately 87,000 clones, roughly nine tenths being singletons. Sample: blood. The receptors here all came from a woman aged 50 to 60 in good health.

The DNA for the CDR3 is TGTGCCAGCTCACCTCAACCGGCCGGGACAGGGAGATACGAGCAGTACTTC. It encodes CASSPQPAGTGRYEQYF. The chain combines TRBV18 with TRBJ2-7; 9 nucleotides align to TRBD1. Germline assignment: CDR1 KGHSH and CDR2 LQKENI. This CDR3 has 17 amino acids. V was pared by 3 bases and J by 4 bases, with 13 bases of the junction left unmatched.

V gene TRBV7-2 combines with J gene TRBJ2-3, with D tentatively TRBD1 (5 bases). V gave up 1 base and J gave up 9 bases, with 17 bases separating them. Germline V gene sequence: CDR1 SGHTA, CDR2 FQGNSA. The CDR3 is made up of 15 amino acids. The CDR3 here is CASSLEGGQGPTQYF. CDR3 sequence (DNA): TGTGCCAGCAGCTTAGAGGGTGGTCAGGGCCCCACGCAGTATTTT.

The chain links TRBV30 to TRBJ2-5; the match to TRBD1 covers 8 bases. Trimming cost V 0 bases and J 0 bases; bases outside gene matches: 15. The CDR3 spans 19 residues. In germline, CDR1 is GTSNPN, CDR2 SVGIG (reference sequence). The CDR3 nucleotides are TGTGCCTGGAGTGTACAGGGGGGCGAGGGCAGTCAGGACCAAGAGACCCAGTACTTC. It codes for CAWSVQGGEGSQDQETQYF.

This sequence joins TRBV9 and TRBJ1-6; possible D gene TRBD1, 6 bases. Germline CDR1 SGDLS, CDR2 YYNGEE. This CDR3 spans 15 amino acids. Trimming removed 0 bases at V and 7 bases at J, with 11 bases between. CDR3 residues: CASSVDGQRNSPLHF. The CDR3 region has the DNA TGTGCCAGCAGCGTAGACGGACAGCGGAATTCACCCCTCCACTTT.

This clone was detected once. In DNA form, the CDR3 reads TGTGCCAGCAGTGAACTAGGACAGGGAGGGTCACCCCTCCACTTT. Protein: CASSELGQGGSPLHF. V usage is TRBV2 and J usage is TRBJ1-6; 8 bases align to TRBD1. The V gene end was trimmed by 2 bases and the J gene end by 10 bases; junction bases not matched to a gene: 7. Germline loops: CDR1 SNHLY, CDR2 FYNNEI. The CDR3 covers 15 residues. Drawing the rest from reference TRBV2 and TRBJ1-6, the complete variable domain is EPEVTQTPSHQVTQMGQEVILRCVPISNHLYFYWYRQILGQKVEFLVSFYNNEISEKSEIFDDQFSVERPDGSNFTLKIRSTKLEDSAMYFCASSELGQGGSPLHFGNGTRLTVT.

V usage is TRBV3-1 (or the pseudogene TRBV3-2) and J usage is TRBJ2-6, with D perhaps matching TRBD1 (6 bases). Trimming took off 5 bases at V and 3 bases at J, with 17 bases between the two ends. Per germline, CDR1 LGHDT and CDR2 YNNKEL (reference sequence). The CDR3 consists of 17 residues. The CDR3 DNA follows: TGTGCCAGCAGCTTCCGGGACACTCGTGTTGGGGCCAACGTCCTGACTTTC. This gives the protein CASSFRDTRVGANVLTF.

This chain uses TRBV7-6 with TRBJ2-7; D might be TRBD1 (5 bases). Looked up from germline, CDR1 is SGHVS and CDR2 is FNYEAQ. This CDR3 is built from 14 residues. V was trimmed by 0 bases and J by 3 bases, leaving 9 bases between them. The CDR3 coding sequence is TGTGCCAGCAGCTTAGCGGCAGGGAACTACGAGCAGTACTTC. It codes for CASSLAAGNYEQYF.

V usage is TRBV25-1 and J usage is TRBJ2-1, with 8 bases aligning to TRBD2. Germline-derived CDR1 and CDR2 are MGHDK and SYGVNS. The CDR3 is 14 amino acids. Trimming cost V 4 bases and J 8 bases; bases outside gene matches: 7. CDR3 region: CASSAGGGSYEQFF. CDR3 nucleotides: TGTGCCAGCAGTGCGGGAGGGGGGAGTTATGAGCAGTTCTTC.

V and J are TRBV4-3 and TRBJ1-2, with D possibly being TRBD1 (5 bases). Germline V lookup: CDR1 LGHNA, CDR2 YSLEER. The V end was cut by 0 bases, the J end by 5 bases, with 13 bases between. The CDR3 totals 15 residues. CDR3 DNA sequence: TGCGCCAGCAGCCAAGATCAGCGGGGGTTATATGGCTACACCTTC. This encodes CASSQDQRGLYGYTF.

This clone was counted a single time. The genes are TRBV7-3 and TRBJ2-1; the D call may be TRBD1 or TRBD2 (5 bases each). Germline CDR1 reads SGHTA; CDR2 reads FQGTGA. This CDR3 comprises 15 residues. V dropped 0 bases and J dropped 2 bases, with 8 bases sitting between them. CDR3 sequence (DNA): TGTGCCAGCAGCTTAACTCAGGGACCCTACAATGAGCAGTTCTTC. Translation gives CASSLTQGPYNEQFF.

This chain links TRBV3-1 (or the pseudogene TRBV3-2) with TRBJ2-3, with TRBD2 identical over 7 bases. The CDR3 is 15 residues long. The J segment lost 4 bases and the V segment lost 5 bases, leaving 9 bases of the junction unmatched. In germline, CDR1 is LGHDT, CDR2 YNNKEL (reference sequence). CDR3 sequence (DNA): TGTGCCAGCAGCTGGGAGGGAGGCTACCCAGATACGCAGTATTTT. This sequence encodes CASSWEGGYPDTQYF.

This chain links TRBV7-3 with TRBJ1-6, with TRBD1 matching 7 bases. CDR1 SGHTA and CDR2 FQGTGA come from the germline V gene. Unmatched junction bases numbered 2, after V lost 3 bases and J lost 6 bases. This CDR3 comprises 14 residues. The DNA for the CDR3 is TGTGCCAGCAGCTTTTCAGGGGGTAATTCACCCCTCCACTTT. The encoded protein is CASSFSGGNSPLHF.

This chain joins TRBV19 and TRBJ2-7; 8 bases map to TRBD1. The junction had 8 bases not matched to a gene; V was cut back by 3 bases and J by 7 bases. Germline V gene lookup returns CDR1 LNHDA and CDR2 SQIVND (reference sequence). CDR3 length: 14 amino acids. The CDR3 sequence: CASSIRDRTLEQYF. The DNA for the CDR3 is TGTGCCAGTAGTATTAGGGACAGGACCCTAGAGCAGTACTTC.

V and J are TRBV6-6 and TRBJ2-2, with a possible D match to TRBD1 (6 bases). The CDR3 is 15 residues long. Looked up from germline, CDR1 is MNHNY and CDR2 is SVGAGI (reference sequence). V lost 6 bases to trimming and J lost 1 base, with 12 bases between them. The CDR3 sequence is CASSWSGQNTGELFF. The DNA for the CDR3 is TGTGCCAGCAGCTGGTCGGGACAGAACACCGGGGAGCTGTTTTTT.

This chain uses TRBV19 with TRBJ1-2; D possibly corresponds to TRBD1 (6 bases). Germline V gene data show CDR1 as LNHDA and CDR2 as SQIVND (reference sequence). V shed 8 bases and J shed 5 bases, with 18 bases lying between them. The CDR3 totals 14 residues. This chain's CDR3 is CASSGQQRGYGYTF. The CDR3 nucleotides are TGTGCCAGTTCCGGACAGCAACGGGGGTATGGCTACACCTTC.

The J gene is TRBJ2-2, the V gene TRBV5-5; a possible D gene is TRBD1 (8 bases). Germline-derived CDR1 and CDR2 are SGHKS and YYEKEE (reference sequence). V lost 4 bases, J lost 0 bases, and 16 bases lay in between. The CDR3 is 17 residues long. The CDR3, as DNA: TGTGCCAGCAGCCCCTCTACAGGGGGGGCGAACACCGGGGAGCTGTTTTTT. This translates into CASSPSTGGANTGELFF.

The V gene is TRBV7-2, the J gene TRBJ2-3, with TRBD2 as a possible D gene (7 bases). Per germline, CDR1 SGHTA and CDR2 FQGNSA. The ends were cut back, 2 bases at V and 5 bases at J, with 17 bases in the middle. The CDR3 has 16 amino acids. As DNA, the CDR3 is TGTGCCAGCAGCTTAAACCCCGGGGGGCAGGGAGATACGCAGTATTTT. Translation gives CASSLNPGGQGDTQYF.

This clone was counted only a few times. This chain links TRBV4-3 with TRBJ2-7; TRBD1 agrees at 11 bases. The CDR3 has 15 residues. V lost 6 bases, J lost 3 bases, and 7 bases stayed unmatched. Germline CDR1 LGHNA, CDR2 YSLEER. CDR3 residues: CASSHSGTGGYEQYF. CDR3 sequence (DNA): TGCGCCAGCAGTCACTCCGGGACAGGGGGCTACGAGCAGTACTTC.

V is TRBV19 and J is TRBJ1-3; D is perhaps TRBD1 (5 bases). Trimming removed 8 bases at V and 9 bases at J, with 17 bases between. Germline V gene data show CDR1 as LNHDA and CDR2 as SQIVND (reference sequence). The CDR3 consists of 13 residues. The CDR3 DNA reads TGTGCCAGTTGGGACCTAGCATGGGGCACCATATATTTT. It specifies CASWDLAWGTIYF.

This chain connects TRBV27 to TRBJ1-6; D gene unclear. V lost 3 bases to trimming and J lost 8 bases, with 11 bases between them. CDR1 and CDR2 from the germline V gene are MNHEY and SMNVEV (reference sequence). This CDR3 spans 14 amino acids. CDR3 loop: CASSFWTRDSPLHF. The CDR3 region has the DNA TGTGCCAGCAGTTTCTGGACCCGGGATTCACCCCTCCACTTT.

This chain links TRBV5-6 with TRBJ2-3; the D call may be TRBD1 or TRBD2 (5 bases each). CDR3 length: 15 amino acids. V dropped 0 bases and J dropped 4 bases, with 12 bases sitting between them. Germline assignment: CDR1 SGHDT and CDR2 YYEEEE. In nucleotides, the CDR3 is TGTGCCAGCAGCTTGGGTACGGGACCGGCAGATACGCAGTATTTT. Encoded protein: CASSLGTGPADTQYF.

The CDR3 sequence is CASSYRQGEAFF. The CDR3 bases are TGTGCCAGCAGTTATAGACAGGGCGAAGCTTTCTTT. The rearrangement uses TRBV6-6 and TRBJ1-1; 7 bases are a match to TRBD1. The germline CDR1 and CDR2 sequences are MNHNY and SVGAGI (reference sequence). This CDR3 region has 12 residues. V shed 3 bases and J 8 bases; nucleotides not matched to a gene: 3.

This chain uses TRBV18 with TRBJ2-3; 10 bases fit TRBD2. CDR3 length: 16 residues. The V gene end was trimmed by 3 bases and the J gene end by 3 bases; junction bases not matched to a gene: 6. Germline V gene data show CDR1 as KGHSH and CDR2 as LQKENI. CDR3 DNA: TGTGCCAGCTCACCCATAGCGGGAGGAGGAACAGATACGCAGTATTTT. Translating gives CASSPIAGGGTDTQYF. Using reference TRBV18 and TRBJ2-3 for the parts outside the CDR3, the full variable domain is NAGVMQNPRHLVRRRGQEARLRCSPMKGHSHVYWYRQLPEEGLKFMVYLQKENIIDESGMPKERFSAEFPKEGPSILRIQQVVRGDSAAYFCASSPIAGGGTDTQYFGPGTRLTVL.

This clone was observed a single time. At the DNA level, this CDR3 is encoded by other sequences in the same sample as well. The chain uses TRBV7-3 and TRBJ2-2, with 8 positions matching TRBD2. V lost 5 bases to trimming and J lost 6 bases; unmatched junction nucleotides: 14. Germline V lookup: CDR1 SGHTA, CDR2 FQGTGA. This CDR3 comprises 17 residues. CDR3 amino acids: CASSLRPTSAGPGELFF. The CDR3 DNA follows: TGTGCCAGCAGCCTAAGACCGACTAGCGCCGGTCCCGGGGAGCTGTTTTTT. Full variable domain (outside the CDR3, taken from reference TRBV7-3 and TRBJ2-2): GAGVSQTPSNKVTEKGKYVELRCDPISGHTALYWYRQSLGQGPEFLIYFQGTGAADDSGLPNDRFFAVRPEGSVSTLKIQRTERGDSAVYLCASSLRPTSAGPGELFFGEGSRLTVL.

V is TRBV10-3 and J is TRBJ2-1; the D gene is possibly TRBD2 (7 bases). The V end was cut by 1 base, the J end by 7 bases, with 11 bases between. The CDR3 contains 14 residues. Germline loops: CDR1 ENHRY, CDR2 SYGVKD. As DNA, the CDR3 is TGTGCCATCAGTGAGTTACAGGGAGGGAATGAGCAGTTCTTC. Protein sequence: CAISELQGGNEQFF.

V gene TRBV30 combines with J gene TRBJ1-3, with unresolved D. The CDR3 spans 14 residues. Germline lookup yields CDR1 GTSNPN and CDR2 SVGIG (reference sequence). V lost 4 bases and J 0 bases, leaving 10 bases between the germline ends. The CDR3 protein is CAWKDRRSGNTIYF. The CDR3 DNA follows: TGTGCCTGGAAAGACCGCCGCTCTGGAAACACCATATATTTT.

The chain links TRBV9 to TRBJ1-1, with D possibly TRBD1 on 5 matching bases. The germline CDR1 and CDR2 sequences are SGDLS and YYNGEE. V lost 0 bases and J 5 bases, leaving 17 bases between the germline ends. The CDR3 loop spans 16 amino acids. The CDR3 nucleotides read TGTGCCAGCAGCGTAGGCGCCCCCGGGGGTAGAACTGAAGCTTTCTTT. Translating gives CASSVGAPGGRTEAFF.